This passage covers 3 T cell receptor beta chains from one sample sequenced in a study of OX40 agonist ivuxolimab in advanced cancers. Repertoires were generated with immunoSEQ multiplex PCR, while TCRdb's copy carries only in-frame clones and drops some. The top ten hold roughly 2% of the sample, which has some 81,000 clones, 65% to 90% seen once. Sequencing was performed on CD4+ or CD8+ T cells sorted from blood, taken in a trial of the OX40 agonist ivuxolimab. These TCRs come from an adult with an advanced solid tumor such as melanoma, head and neck, liver or kidney cancer.

The chain is built from TRBV5-1 and TRBJ1-6; a possible D gene is TRBD1 (6 bases). Germline V lookup: CDR1 SGHRS, CDR2 YFSETQ. Trimming left V 2 bases short and J 0 bases short, with 9 bases between. This CDR3 spans 16 amino acids. CDR3: CASSLRDNSYNSPLHF. CDR3 in DNA: TGCGCCAGCAGCTTAAGGGACAACTCCTATAATTCACCCCTCCACTTT.

The V gene is TRBV11-2, the J gene TRBJ2-5; 12 nucleotides match TRBD2. Unmatched junction bases numbered 8, after V lost 6 bases and J lost 9 bases. Germline V gives CDR1 SGHAT, CDR2 FQNNGV. This CDR3 has 14 residues. CDR3 in DNA: TGTGCCAGCAGACAACTAGCGGGGGGATCCCCCCAGTACTTC. This translates into CASRQLAGGSPQYF.

The genes are TRBV18 and TRBJ2-1; D is ambiguous. The V gene lost 6 bases and the J gene lost 2 bases, with 8 bases spanning the gap. The CDR3 loop spans 13 amino acids. CDR1 is KGHSH and CDR2 is LQKENI in the germline V gene. CDR3 bases: TGTGCCAGCTCGACCCAAGCCTACAATGAGCAGTTCTTC. Protein: CASSTQAYNEQFF.